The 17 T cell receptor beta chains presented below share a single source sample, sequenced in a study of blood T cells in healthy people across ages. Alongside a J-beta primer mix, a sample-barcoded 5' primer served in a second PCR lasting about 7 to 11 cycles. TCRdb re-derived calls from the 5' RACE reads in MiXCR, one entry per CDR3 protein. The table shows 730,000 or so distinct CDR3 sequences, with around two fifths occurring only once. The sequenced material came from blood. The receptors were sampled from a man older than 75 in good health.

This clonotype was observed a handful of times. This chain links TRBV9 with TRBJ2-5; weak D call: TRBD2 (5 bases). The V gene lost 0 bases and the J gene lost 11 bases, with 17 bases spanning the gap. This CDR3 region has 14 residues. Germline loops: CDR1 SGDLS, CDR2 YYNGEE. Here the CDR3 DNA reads TGTGCCAGCAGCGTAGATCCCTCCGGGGAAACGCAGTACTTC. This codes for CASSVDPSGETQYF.

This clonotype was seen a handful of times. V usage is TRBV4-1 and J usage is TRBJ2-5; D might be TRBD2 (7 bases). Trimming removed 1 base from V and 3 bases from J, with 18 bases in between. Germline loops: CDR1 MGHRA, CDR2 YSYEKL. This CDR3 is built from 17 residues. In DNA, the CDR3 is TGCGCCAGCAGCCAAGTCTTCGGTGGGGGGGCTAAAGAGACCCAGTACTTC. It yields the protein CASSQVFGGGAKETQYF.

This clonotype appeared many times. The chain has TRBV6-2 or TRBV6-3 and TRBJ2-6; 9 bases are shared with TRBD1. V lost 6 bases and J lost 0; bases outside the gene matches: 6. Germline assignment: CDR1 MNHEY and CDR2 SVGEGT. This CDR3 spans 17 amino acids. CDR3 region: CASRTGQGSSGANVLTF. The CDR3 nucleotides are TGTGCCAGCAGAACGGGACAGGGCAGCTCTGGGGCCAACGTCCTGACTTTC.

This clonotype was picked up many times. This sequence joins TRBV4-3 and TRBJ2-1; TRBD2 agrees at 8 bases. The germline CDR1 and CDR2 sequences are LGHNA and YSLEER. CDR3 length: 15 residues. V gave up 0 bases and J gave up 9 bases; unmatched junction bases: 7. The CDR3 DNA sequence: TGCGCCAGCAGCCAAGATCTTCGGGAGGGGCGTGAGCAGTTCTTC. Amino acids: CASSQDLREGREQFF.

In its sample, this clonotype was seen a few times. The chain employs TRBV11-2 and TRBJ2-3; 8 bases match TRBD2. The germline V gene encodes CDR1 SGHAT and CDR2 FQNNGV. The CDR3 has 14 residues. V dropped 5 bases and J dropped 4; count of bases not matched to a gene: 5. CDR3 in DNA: TGTGCCAGCAGCGCGGGAGGTCGAGCAGATACGCAGTATTTT. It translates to CASSAGGRADTQYF.

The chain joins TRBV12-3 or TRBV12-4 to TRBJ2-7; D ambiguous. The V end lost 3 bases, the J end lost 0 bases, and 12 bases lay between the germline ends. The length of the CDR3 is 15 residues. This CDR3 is CASSFTQVSSYEQYF. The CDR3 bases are TGTGCCAGCAGTTTTACGCAGGTTAGCTCCTACGAGCAGTACTTC.

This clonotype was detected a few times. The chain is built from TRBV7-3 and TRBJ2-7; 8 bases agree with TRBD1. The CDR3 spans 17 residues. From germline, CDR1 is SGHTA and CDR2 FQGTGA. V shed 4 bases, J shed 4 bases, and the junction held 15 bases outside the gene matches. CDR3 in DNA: TGTGCCAGCAGCTCCTCGCACCTGGACAGGGCTGGTTACGAGCAGTACTTC. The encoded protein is CASSSSHLDRAGYEQYF.

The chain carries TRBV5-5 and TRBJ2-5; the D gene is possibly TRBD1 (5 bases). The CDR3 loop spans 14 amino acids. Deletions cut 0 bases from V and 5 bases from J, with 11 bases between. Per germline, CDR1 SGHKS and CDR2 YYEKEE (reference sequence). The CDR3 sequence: CASSLVAGLETQYF. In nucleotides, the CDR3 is TGTGCCAGCAGCTTGGTAGCAGGGTTGGAGACCCAGTACTTC.

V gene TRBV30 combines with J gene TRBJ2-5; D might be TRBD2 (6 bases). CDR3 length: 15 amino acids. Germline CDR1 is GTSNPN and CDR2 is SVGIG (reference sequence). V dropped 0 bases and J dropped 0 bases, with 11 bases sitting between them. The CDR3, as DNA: TGTGCCTGGAGTGTACAAGGGACTTACCAAGAGACCCAGTACTTC. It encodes CAWSVQGTYQETQYF.

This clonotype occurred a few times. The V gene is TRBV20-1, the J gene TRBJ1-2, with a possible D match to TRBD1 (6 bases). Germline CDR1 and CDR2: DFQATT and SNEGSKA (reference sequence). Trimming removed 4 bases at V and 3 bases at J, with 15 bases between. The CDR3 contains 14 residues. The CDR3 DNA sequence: TGCAGTGCTATAACCGGGGGCGAAGACTATGGCTACACCTTC. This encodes CSAITGGEDYGYTF.

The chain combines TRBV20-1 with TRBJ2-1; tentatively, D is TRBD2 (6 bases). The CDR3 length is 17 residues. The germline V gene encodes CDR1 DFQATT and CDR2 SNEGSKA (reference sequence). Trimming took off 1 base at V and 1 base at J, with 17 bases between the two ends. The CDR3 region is CSARVTNGRMSYNEQFF. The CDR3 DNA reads TGCAGTGCTAGAGTTACTAACGGGAGAATGTCCTACAATGAGCAGTTCTTC.

The CDR3 nucleotides read TGCAGTGCACGCAGGGGCCCCATAGCCAAAAACATTCAGTACTTC. Translating gives CSARRGPIAKNIQYF. The chain recombines TRBV20-1 with TRBJ2-4, with D possibly being TRBD1 (6 bases). Trimming shortened V by 6 bases and J by 0 bases, and 15 bases separated the two germline ends. Germline CDR1 DFQATT, CDR2 SNEGSKA (reference sequence). The CDR3 is 15 amino acids.

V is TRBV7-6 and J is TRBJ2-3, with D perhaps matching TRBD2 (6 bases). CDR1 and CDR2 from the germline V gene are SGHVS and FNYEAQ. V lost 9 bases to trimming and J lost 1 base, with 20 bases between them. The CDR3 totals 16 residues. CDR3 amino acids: CASNLAGLGGTDTQYF. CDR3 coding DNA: TGTGCCAGTAACTTGGCGGGACTGGGGGGCACAGATACGCAGTATTTT.

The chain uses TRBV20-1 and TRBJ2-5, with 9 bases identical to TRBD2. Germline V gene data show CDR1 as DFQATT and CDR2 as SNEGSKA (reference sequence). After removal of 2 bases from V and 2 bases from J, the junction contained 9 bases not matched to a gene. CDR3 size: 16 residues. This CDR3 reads CSARSGAGGLQETQYF. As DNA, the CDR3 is TGCAGTGCTAGATCCGGAGCGGGGGGCCTTCAAGAGACCCAGTACTTC.

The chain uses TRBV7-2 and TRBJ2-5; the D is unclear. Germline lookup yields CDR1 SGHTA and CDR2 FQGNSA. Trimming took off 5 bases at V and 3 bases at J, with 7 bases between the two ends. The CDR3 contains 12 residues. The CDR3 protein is CASSTSEETQYF. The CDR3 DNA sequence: TGTGCCAGCAGCACATCAGAAGAGACCCAGTACTTC.

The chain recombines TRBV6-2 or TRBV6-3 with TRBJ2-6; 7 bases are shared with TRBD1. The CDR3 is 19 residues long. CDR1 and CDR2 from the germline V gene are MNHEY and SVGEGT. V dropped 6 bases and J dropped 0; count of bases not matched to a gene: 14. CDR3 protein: CASRLVGGGRPSGANVLTF. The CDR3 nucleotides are TGTGCCAGCAGGCTGGTAGGGGGCGGAAGACCCTCTGGGGCCAACGTCCTGACTTTC.

As DNA, the CDR3 is TGCAGTGCTAGACGGCCTAGCGGGGGGGGCACCGGGGAGCTGTTTTTT. As protein: CSARRPSGGGTGELFF. This chain uses TRBV20-1 with TRBJ2-2, with TRBD2 matching 12 bases. CDR3 length equals 16 residues. Germline V CDR1 and CDR2: DFQATT, SNEGSKA (reference sequence). Trimming took 2 bases from V and 4 from J; bases not matched to a gene: 5.